The 4 T cell receptor beta chains reported below all come from one sample, sequenced in a study of blood T cell repertoires in COVID-19. Assay: immunoSEQ multiplex PCR; the TCRdb copy retains only in-frame clones and omits some. The repertoire holds 250,000 to 350,000 clones, with 84% as singletons. The sample comprised peripheral blood. These receptor sequences come from a human donor with COVID-19, enrolled during active disease. The donor label of this sample is uncertain.

The V and J genes are TRBV4-1 and TRBJ1-2; 7 bases map to TRBD1. V was clipped by 4 bases and J by 3 bases; unmatched bases: 8. The CDR3 runs to 15 residues. Germline lookup yields CDR1 MGHRA and CDR2 YSYEKL. The CDR3 sequence: CASSPNTGEHYGYTF. DNA for the CDR3: TGCGCCAGCAGCCCGAATACAGGGGAGCACTATGGCTACACCTTC.

The chain employs TRBV5-4 and TRBJ1-1, with D maybe TRBD1 (6 bases). The CDR3 totals 13 residues. Looked up from germline, CDR1 is SGHNT and CDR2 is YYREEE (reference sequence). Trimming took off 8 bases at V and 0 bases at J, with 11 bases between the two ends. CDR3 DNA sequence: TGTGCCAGTAGACAGGACCTGAACACTGAAGCTTTCTTT. This translates into CASRQDLNTEAFF.

This chain links TRBV9 with TRBJ2-1; 9 bases agree with TRBD2. V shed 3 bases and J 4 bases; nucleotides not matched to a gene: 5. Per the germline V gene, CDR1 is SGDLS and CDR2 is YYNGEE. This CDR3 spans 15 amino acids. This CDR3 reads CASSGVSGRYNEQFF. The CDR3, as DNA: TGTGCCAGCAGCGGGGTTAGCGGGAGATACAATGAGCAGTTCTTC.

The chain combines TRBV4-2 with TRBJ2-2, with TRBD2 matching 9 bases. Germline CDR1 is LGHNA and CDR2 is YNFKEQ. The CDR3 extends over 17 amino acids. Trimming took 1 base from V and 0 from J; bases not matched to a gene: 3. The CDR3 nucleotides read TGTGCCAGCAGCCAAGGGCTAGCGGGATCGAACACCGGGGAGCTGTTTTTT. This gives the protein CASSQGLAGSNTGELFF.